This T cell receptor (beta chain) derives from a study of T-cell memory formation after mild COVID-19. Study summary: Each donor largely had its own TCR clusters.

This clonotype was observed at least ten times. Its antigen is unidentified. Study conclusions and caveats: The finding that pre-infection memory included some responding clones suggested that cross-reactive memory joined.

One entry per CDR3 protein, called by TCRdb with MiXCR from the 5' RACE reads. The top ten hold around a fifth of the sample, which has 350,000 to 550,000 distinct CDR3 sequences, more than 15% seen once. V was clipped by 2 bases and J by 4 bases, with 6 bases between them. The CDR3 totals 12 residues. In germline, CDR1 is SEHNR, CDR2 FQNEAQ (reference sequence). Material for sequencing was PBMCs or a T cell subset sorted from them (not recorded which). The sequence came from a young man who had mild COVID-19 (a few samples of this study predate the infection). Cell type and time point are not known. The chain is built from TRBV7-9 and TRBJ2-7; the D is unclear. The CDR3 loop is CASSLIPYEQYF. The CDR3 DNA sequence: TGTGCCAGCAGCTTAATTCCATACGAGCAGTACTTC.